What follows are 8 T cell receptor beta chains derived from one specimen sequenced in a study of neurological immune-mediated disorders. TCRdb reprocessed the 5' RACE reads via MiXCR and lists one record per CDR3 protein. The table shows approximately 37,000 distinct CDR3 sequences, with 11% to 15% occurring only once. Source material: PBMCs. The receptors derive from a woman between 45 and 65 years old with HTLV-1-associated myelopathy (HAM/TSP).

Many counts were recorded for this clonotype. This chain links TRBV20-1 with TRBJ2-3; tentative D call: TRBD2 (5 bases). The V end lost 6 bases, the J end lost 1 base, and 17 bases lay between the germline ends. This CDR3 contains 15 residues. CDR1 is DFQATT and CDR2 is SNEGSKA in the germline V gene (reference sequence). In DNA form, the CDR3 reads TGCAGTGCGACGGAGGCCTCACGGGGCACAGATACGCAGTATTTT. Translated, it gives CSATEASRGTDTQYF.

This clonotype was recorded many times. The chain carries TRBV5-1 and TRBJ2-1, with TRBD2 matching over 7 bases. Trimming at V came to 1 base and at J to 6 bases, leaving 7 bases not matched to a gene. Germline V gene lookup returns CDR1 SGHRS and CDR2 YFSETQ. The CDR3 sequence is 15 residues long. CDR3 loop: CASSLLGGSGNEQFF. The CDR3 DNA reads TGCGCCAGCAGCTTGTTGGGCGGGAGCGGCAATGAGCAGTTCTTC.

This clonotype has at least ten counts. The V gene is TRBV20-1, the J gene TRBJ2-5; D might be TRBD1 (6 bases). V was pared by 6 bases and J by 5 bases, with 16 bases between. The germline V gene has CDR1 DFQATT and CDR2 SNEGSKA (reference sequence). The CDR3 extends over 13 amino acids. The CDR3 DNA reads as TGCAGTGCCAGCGCCCAGGGGCAGGAGACCCAGTACTTC. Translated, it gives CSASAQGQETQYF.

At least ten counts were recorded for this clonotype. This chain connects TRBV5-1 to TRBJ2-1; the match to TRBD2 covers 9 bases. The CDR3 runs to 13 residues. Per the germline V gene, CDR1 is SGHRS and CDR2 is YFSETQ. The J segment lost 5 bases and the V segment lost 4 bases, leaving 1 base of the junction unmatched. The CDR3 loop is CASSRGGDNEQFF. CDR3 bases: TGCGCCAGCAGCCGCGGGGGGGACAATGAGCAGTTCTTC.

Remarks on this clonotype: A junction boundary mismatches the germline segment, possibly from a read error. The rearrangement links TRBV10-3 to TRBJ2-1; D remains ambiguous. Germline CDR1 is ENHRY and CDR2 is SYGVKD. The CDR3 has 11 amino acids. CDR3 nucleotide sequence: TGTGCCATCAGCGGTATAGGAGTCGTTCTCTTC. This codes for CAISGIGVVLF.

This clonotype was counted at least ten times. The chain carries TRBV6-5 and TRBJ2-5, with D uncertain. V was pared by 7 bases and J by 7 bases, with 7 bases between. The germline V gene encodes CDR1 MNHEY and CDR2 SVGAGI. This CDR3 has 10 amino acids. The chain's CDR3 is CASNPPTQYF. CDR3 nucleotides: TGTGCCAGCAACCCGCCGACCCAGTACTTC.

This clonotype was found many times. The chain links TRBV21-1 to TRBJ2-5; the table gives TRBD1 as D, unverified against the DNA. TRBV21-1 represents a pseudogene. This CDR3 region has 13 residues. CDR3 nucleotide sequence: TGTGCCAGCAGCAACGACAGGGAGGAGACCCAGTACTTC. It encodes CASSNDREETQYF.

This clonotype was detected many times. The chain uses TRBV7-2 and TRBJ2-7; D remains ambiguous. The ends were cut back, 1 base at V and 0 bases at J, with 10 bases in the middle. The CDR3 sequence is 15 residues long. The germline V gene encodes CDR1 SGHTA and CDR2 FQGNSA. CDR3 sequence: CASSLEWRSSYEQYF. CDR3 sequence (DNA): TGTGCCAGCAGCTTAGAGTGGCGGTCCTCCTACGAGCAGTACTTC.